These T cell receptor beta chains were read from a single sample in a study of blood T cell repertoires in COVID-19. Profiling relied on immunoSEQ multiplex PCR, and the TCRdb table lists in-frame clones only, not all of them. The table has about 47,000 clones, 81% seen once. The material sequenced was peripheral blood. Receptor source: a woman older than 75 with COVID-19, enrolled during active disease. The CDR3 runs from the conserved cysteine through the conserved F or W. D genes are given only for firm matches. Size is omitted from some rows. Given values are once, few, many or a class for expanded clones.

j_gene: TRBJ1-2; abundance: -; d_gene: -; len: 13; v_gene: TRBV2; CDR3nt: TGTGCCCGACCCCCCGGGGGTGACTATGGCTACACCTTC; CDR3aa: CARPPGGDYGYTF
j_gene: TRBJ1-5; abundance: once; d_gene: -; len: 14; v_gene: TRBV19; CDR3nt: TGTGCCAGTATTCCCCCAGGGAGGGGTCAGCCCCAGCATTTT; CDR3aa: CASIPPGRGQPQHF
j_gene: TRBJ2-7; abundance: once; d_gene: -; len: 13; v_gene: TRBV10-3; CDR3nt: TGTGCCATCTCCCAGAGGGCTCCTTACGAGCAGTACTTC; CDR3aa: CAISQRAPYEQYF
j_gene: TRBJ1-2; abundance: -; d_gene: -; len: 13; v_gene: TRBV7-8; CDR3nt: TGTGCCAGCACCTCTCAAGGGGCGAAAGGCTACACCTTC; CDR3aa: CASTSQGAKGYTF
j_gene: TRBJ1-1; abundance: -; d_gene: -; len: 15; v_gene: TRBV2; CDR3nt: TGTGCCAGCAGTGATTTCAGGGGCACGGACACTGAAGCTTTCTTT; CDR3aa: CASSDFRGTDTEAFF
j_gene: TRBJ2-1; abundance: -; d_gene: -; len: 12; v_gene: TRBV6-5; CDR3nt: TGTGCCAGCAGAGCCCCCGGCAATGAGCAGTTCTTC; CDR3aa: CASRAPGNEQFF
j_gene: TRBJ2-7; abundance: -; d_gene: -; len: 12; v_gene: TRBV2; CDR3nt: TGTGCCAGCACGGGCGGGTCGGGAGAGCAGTACTTC; CDR3aa: CASTGGSGEQYF
j_gene: TRBJ2-1; abundance: few; d_gene: TRBD2; len: 14; v_gene: TRBV7-9; CDR3nt: TGTGCCAGCAGCTTAAGACTAGCGGGAGATGAGCAGTTCTTC; CDR3aa: CASSLRLAGDEQFF
j_gene: TRBJ2-1; abundance: once; d_gene: -; len: 15; v_gene: TRBV7-7; CDR3nt: TGTGCTAGCAGCGATGGGGCTAGCGACTACAATGAGCAGTTCTTC; CDR3aa: CASSDGASDYNEQFF
j_gene: TRBJ1-6; abundance: -; d_gene: TRBD1; len: 16; v_gene: TRBV4-1; CDR3nt: TGCGCCAGCAGCCAAGGTCAACAGGGGTGGAATTCACCCCTCCACTTT; CDR3aa: CASSQGQQGWNSPLHF
j_gene: TRBJ2-7; abundance: -; d_gene: -; len: 13; v_gene: TRBV12-3/TRBV12-4; CDR3nt: TGTGCCAGCAGTCTGTTCCGGGACTACGAGCAGTACTTC; CDR3aa: CASSLFRDYEQYF
j_gene: TRBJ2-7; abundance: -; d_gene: -; len: 12; v_gene: TRBV29-1; CDR3nt: TGCAGCGTTGGGACAGTCGCCTACGAGCAGTACTTC; CDR3aa: CSVGTVAYEQYF
j_gene: TRBJ2-5; abundance: -; d_gene: TRBD1; len: 15; v_gene: TRBV6-9; CDR3nt: TGTGCCAGCAGCGCTCCGTCAGGGGGCCAAGAGACCCAGTACTTC; CDR3aa: CASSAPSGGQETQYF